These 12 T cell receptor beta chains share one sample of origin, sequenced in a study of T-cell memory formation after mild COVID-19. TCRdb ran MiXCR on the 5' RACE reads and lists one entry per CDR3 protein. The sample lists more than 250,000 distinct CDR3 sequences, around 15% occurring once. The sample comprised PBMCs or a T cell subset sorted from them (not recorded which). Receptors originate from a man between 18 and 29 years old who had mild COVID-19 (a few samples of this study predate the infection). Cell type and time point are not known.

This clonotype was seen only a few times. The chain uses TRBV20-1 and TRBJ1-4, with D maybe TRBD1 (5 bases). The germline V gene encodes CDR1 DFQATT and CDR2 SNEGSKA (reference sequence). Trimming left V 6 bases short and J 8 bases short, with 19 bases between. The CDR3 runs to 14 residues. The CDR3 nucleotides read TGCAGTGCCGCGGCTGTGCCAGGGAGGGAAAAACTGTTTTTT. Its translation: CSAAAVPGREKLFF.

Many counts were recorded for this clonotype. The chain is built from TRBV4-2 and TRBJ1-5; unclear D gene. Deletions cut 0 bases from V and 5 bases from J, with 11 bases between. CDR1 and CDR2 (germline): LGHNA, YNFKEQ. The CDR3 loop spans 15 amino acids. This CDR3 is CASSQDGVGDQPQHF. The CDR3 DNA is TGTGCCAGCAGCCAAGACGGCGTAGGAGATCAGCCCCAGCATTTT.

The V and J genes are TRBV20-1 and TRBJ2-1; 14 bases line up with TRBD2. V was pared by 3 bases and J by 7 bases, with 5 bases of the junction left unmatched. Germline assignment: CDR1 DFQATT and CDR2 SNEGSKA (reference sequence). This CDR3 is 15 amino acids long. Here the CDR3 reads CSARGTSGGRNEQFF. The CDR3 nucleotides read TGCAGTGCTAGGGGGACTAGCGGGGGTCGGAATGAGCAGTTCTTC.

This clonotype turned up a few times. V gene TRBV12-3 or TRBV12-4 combines with J gene TRBJ2-3, with D perhaps TRBD2 (6 bases). This CDR3 region has 14 residues. The V and J ends lost 7 bases and 3 bases respectively, with 14 bases between them. The CDR3 loop reads CASTSGGLTDTQYF. DNA of the CDR3: TGTGCCAGCACCTCCGGGGGTTTAACAGATACGCAGTATTTT.

This clonotype was counted at least ten times. The chain joins TRBV7-9 to TRBJ2-1; D remains unclear. This CDR3 comprises 14 residues. V lost 1 base and J lost 7, with 11 bases in between. The germline V gene has CDR1 SEHNR and CDR2 FQNEAQ (reference sequence). The CDR3 loop reads CASSLEWTSNEQFF. DNA of the CDR3: TGTGCCAGCAGCTTAGAGTGGACGTCGAATGAGCAGTTCTTC.

The V gene is TRBV4-1, the J gene TRBJ2-2, with 10 bases that match TRBD1. Germline trimming cut 7 bases from V and 6 bases from J; bases unmatched to any gene: 5. CDR3 length equals 14 residues. Germline V gene lookup returns CDR1 MGHRA and CDR2 YSYEKL. The DNA of the CDR3 is TGCGCCAGCACCCACGACAGGGGGCCCGGGGAGCTGTTTTTT. Encoded protein: CASTHDRGPGELFF.

This clonotype was seen a few times. The chain links TRBV3-1 to TRBJ2-2; either TRBD1 or TRBD2 may supply D (5 bases each). CDR3 size: 13 residues. The germline V gene has CDR1 LGHDT and CDR2 YNNKEL (reference sequence). Trimming cost V 1 base and J 6 bases, with 6 bases left between them. This CDR3 reads CASSQVGAGELFF. The CDR3 nucleotides read TGTGCCAGCAGCCAAGTGGGGGCCGGGGAGCTGTTTTTT.

This clonotype was counted only a few times. The chain couples TRBV2 to TRBJ2-7; 8 positions match TRBD1. V trimming: 6 bases; J trimming: 1 base; junction bases outside the gene matches: 5. Germline V gene data show CDR1 as SNHLY and CDR2 as FYNNEI. CDR3 length: 14 amino acids. CDR3 residues: CASRETGESYEQYF. CDR3 sequence (DNA): TGTGCCAGCAGGGAGACAGGGGAGTCCTACGAGCAGTACTTC.

This clonotype has more than one count but fewer than ten. This chain links TRBV10-3 with TRBJ2-7; D not certain. Germline V gene lookup returns CDR1 ENHRY and CDR2 SYGVKD. CDR3 size: 11 residues. The V gene lost 4 bases and the J gene lost 3 bases, with 4 bases spanning the gap. The CDR3, as DNA: TGTGCCATCAGTGCGGGCTACGAGCAGTACGTC. The encoded protein is CAISAGYEQYV.

This clonotype has just a few counts. The gene calls are TRBV2 and TRBJ2-3, with 7 bases identical to TRBD2. This CDR3 has 14 amino acids. The germline V gene encodes CDR1 SNHLY and CDR2 FYNNEI. V lost 10 bases and J lost 1; bases outside the gene matches: 8. The CDR3 nucleotides are TGTGCCACCCAGTTAGCGGGCGGCACAGATACGCAGTATTTT. Its protein product is CATQLAGGTDTQYF.

This chain connects TRBV7-2 to TRBJ2-3, with D hard to call. The CDR3 has 11 residues. Germline values: CDR1 SGHTA, CDR2 FQGNSA. The V and J ends lost 4 bases and 7 bases respectively, with 6 bases between them. The CDR3 loop is CASSYQYTQYF. As DNA, the CDR3 is TGTGCCAGCAGCTACCAGTATACGCAGTATTTT. The full variable domain, in which reference TRBV7-2 and TRBJ2-3 provide the parts outside the CDR3, is GAGVSQSPSNKVTEKGKDVELRCDPISGHTALYWYRQSLGQGLEFLIYFQGNSAPDKSGLPSDRFSAERTGGSVSTLTIQRTQQEDSAVYLCASSYQYTQYFGPGTRLTVL.

This clonotype was seen once. The V call is TRBV5-1, the J call TRBJ1-2; D gene uncertain. V lost 0 bases and J 5 bases, leaving 11 bases between the germline ends. This CDR3 region has 14 residues. Germline CDR1 is SGHRS and CDR2 is YFSETQ. CDR3 sequence: CASSLVDRRYGYTF. In DNA form, the CDR3 reads TGCGCCAGCAGCTTGGTGGACCGCCGATATGGCTACACCTTC.